The 21 T cell receptor beta chains below come from one sample, sequenced in a study of T-cell reconstitution after alpha-beta-depleted transplantation in children. Researchers prepared the TCRbeta library using unique molecular identifiers, the study reports. TCRdb reprocessed the PCR reads with MiXCR, giving one entry per CDR3 protein. The sample gives about 410,000 distinct CDR3 sequences, around 21% of which show up once; around 4% is in the top ten. The sample consisted of PBMCs from the stem cell graft donor, taken from the stem cell graft. These receptors came from a human donor who donated a stem cell graft to a child with acute myeloid leukemia.

The chain recombines TRBV20-1 with TRBJ2-1, with 7 bases lining up with TRBD2. The CDR3 consists of 19 residues. V shed 1 base, J shed 6 bases, and the junction held 21 bases outside the gene matches. Germline CDR1 reads DFQATT; CDR2 reads SNEGSKA (reference sequence). The CDR3 loop reads CSARVPLLSAGDRGNEQFF. CDR3 sequence (DNA): TGCAGTGCTAGAGTCCCCCTGCTCTCGGCGGGAGATCGGGGCAATGAGCAGTTCTTC.

This clonotype was found a few times. This chain joins TRBV19 and TRBJ2-2, with 7 bases aligning to TRBD1. V trimming: 3 bases; J trimming: 6 bases; junction bases outside the gene matches: 4. From germline, CDR1 is LNHDA and CDR2 SQIVND (reference sequence). This CDR3 comprises 14 residues. CDR3: CASSIKTGAGELFF. The CDR3 coding sequence is TGTGCCAGTAGTATTAAAACAGGGGCCGGGGAGCTGTTTTTT.

This rearrangement joins TRBV10-3 to TRBJ2-1, with D perhaps assigned TRBD1 or TRBD2 (6 bases each). This CDR3 has 13 residues. Looked up from germline, CDR1 is ENHRY and CDR2 is SYGVKD. The germline V and J ends were trimmed by 7 bases and 7 bases, with 14 bases remaining between them. The CDR3 region is CAIMVGGQNEQFF. CDR3 sequence (DNA): TGTGCCATCATGGTAGGGGGGCAGAATGAGCAGTTCTTC.

The chain uses TRBV29-1 and TRBJ2-7; no reliable D call. CDR3 length: 10 residues. The germline gives CDR1 SQVTM, CDR2 ANQGSEA. V lost 5 bases and J 7 bases, leaving 9 bases between the germline ends. The CDR3 sequence is CSVLVGEQYF. The CDR3 DNA reads TGCAGCGTTTTGGTAGGAGAGCAGTACTTC.

This clonotype occurred a few times. CDR3 bases: TGTGCCAGCAGTGACGGGACTACCCCCGAGAATGAGCAGTTCTTC. It yields the protein CASSDGTTPENEQFF. The chain recombines TRBV6-4 with TRBJ2-1; 7 bases are a match to TRBD2. Per germline, CDR1 MRHNA and CDR2 SNTAGT. The CDR3 runs to 15 residues. J was trimmed by 7 bases and V by 2 bases; bases with no gene match: 8.

The rearrangement links TRBV6-5 to TRBJ2-3; 15 nucleotides align to TRBD2. The ends lost 0 bases at V and 4 bases at J; junction bases unmatched: 8. CDR3 length equals 19 residues. Looked up from germline, CDR1 is MNHEY and CDR2 is SVGAGI. The CDR3 nucleotides read TGTGCCAGCAGTTACTCGAGGGTTAGGACTAGCGGGAGGGCAGATACGCAGTATTTT. Its protein is CASSYSRVRTSGRADTQYF.

This clonotype was seen more than once but under ten times. The genes are TRBV5-1 and TRBJ2-1, with 14 bases matching TRBD2. This CDR3 contains 19 residues. The ends lost 0 bases at V and 7 bases at J; junction bases unmatched: 12. Germline loops: CDR1 SGHRS, CDR2 YFSETQ. CDR3 sequence (DNA): TGCGCCAGCAGCTTGGGGAGCGGCCCCGGACTAGCGGGAGGTAATGAGCAGTTCTTC. Protein product: CASSLGSGPGLAGGNEQFF.

The rearrangement links TRBV12-3 or TRBV12-4 to TRBJ2-2; TRBD1 matches at 7 bases. V was pared by 6 bases and J by 4 bases, with 8 bases of the junction left unmatched. CDR3 length: 15 amino acids. The CDR3 region is CASSEGAPGTGELFF. In DNA, the CDR3 is TGTGCCAGCAGCGAGGGGGCGCCGGGCACCGGGGAGCTGTTTTTT.

At least ten counts were recorded for this clonotype. CDR3 in DNA: TGTGCCATCATGGTTGGGACAGGGGTTGGCGAGCAGTACTTC. Residues: CAIMVGTGVGEQYF. The chain couples TRBV10-3 to TRBJ2-7, with TRBD1 matching over 10 bases. From germline, CDR1 is ENHRY and CDR2 SYGVKD. Trimming took 7 bases from V and 6 from J; bases not matched to a gene: 9. This CDR3 comprises 14 residues.

In this sample, this clonotype turned up many times. V is TRBV20-1 and J is TRBJ2-7, with a weak D call TRBD1 (7 bases). This CDR3 region has 13 residues. V lost 5 bases and J 4 bases, leaving 15 bases between the germline ends. Germline V gene sequence: CDR1 DFQATT, CDR2 SNEGSKA (reference sequence). This chain's CDR3 is CSAPQGGMYEQYF. Written as DNA, the CDR3 is TGCAGTGCTCCGCAGGGGGGAATGTACGAGCAGTACTTC.

The V gene is TRBV7-2, the J gene TRBJ2-5; possible D gene TRBD1, 7 bases. The germline V gene has CDR1 SGHTA and CDR2 FQGNSA. Trimming took 0 bases from V and 1 from J, leaving 12 bases between them. The CDR3 runs to 16 residues. The CDR3: CASSLAAGGGQETQYF. The CDR3 DNA reads as TGTGCCAGCAGCTTAGCGGCAGGGGGAGGCCAAGAGACCCAGTACTTC.

This clonotype was seen at least ten times. The genes are TRBV25-1 and TRBJ2-1; TRBD2 matches 7 bases. V lost 0 bases and J lost 4; bases outside the gene matches: 3. Germline loops: CDR1 MGHDK, CDR2 SYGVNS. The CDR3 covers 15 residues. The CDR3 coding sequence is TGTGCCAGCAGTGAATATCGGACTAGTTACAATGAGCAGTTCTTC. It is translated as CASSEYRTSYNEQFF.

This clonotype has a handful of counts. The rearrangement joins TRBV20-1 to TRBJ2-7, with D tentatively TRBD1 (5 bases). Trimming cost V 6 bases and J 5 bases, with 17 bases left between them. CDR3 length: 13 residues. Germline assignment: CDR1 DFQATT and CDR2 SNEGSKA (reference sequence). The CDR3 loop is CSAPGQGGNEQYF. CDR3 DNA sequence: TGCAGTGCCCCTGGGCAGGGCGGCAACGAGCAGTACTTC.

This rearrangement joins TRBV12-3 or TRBV12-4 to TRBJ1-2; D is ambiguous. With 3 bases removed from V and 5 bases from J, the gap between germline ends came to 7 bases. This CDR3 comprises 12 residues. The CDR3 protein is CASSFSAYGYTF. The CDR3 DNA reads as TGTGCCAGCAGTTTTTCGGCGTATGGCTACACCTTC.

This chain connects TRBV12-3 or TRBV12-4 to TRBJ2-1, with D unclear. Trimming removed 1 base from V and 2 bases from J, with 12 bases in between. The CDR3 consists of 16 residues. In DNA form, the CDR3 reads TGTGCCAGCAGTTTAGTTTGGCACCCCCCCTACAATGAGCAGTTCTTC. Its protein is CASSLVWHPPYNEQFF.

This chain uses TRBV27 with TRBJ2-1; 7 positions match TRBD2. In germline, CDR1 is MNHEY, CDR2 SMNVEV (reference sequence). The CDR3 has 15 amino acids. J lost 3 bases, V lost 6 bases, and 8 bases had no gene match. CDR3 nucleotide sequence: TGTGCCAGCAGCCTAAGCGGGGAAAACTACAATGAGCAGTTCTTC. Protein sequence: CASSLSGENYNEQFF.

The chain has TRBV2 and TRBJ1-2; 7 nucleotides align to TRBD1. In germline, CDR1 is SNHLY, CDR2 FYNNEI. Germline trimming cut 5 bases from V and 3 bases from J; bases unmatched to any gene: 18. This CDR3 has 18 residues. Here the CDR3 DNA reads TGTGCCAGCAGTCGTGGGGCAGGGGGAGGCCAGGCCCACTATGGCTACACCTTC. Its translation is CASSRGAGGGQAHYGYTF.

In nucleotides, the CDR3 is TGTGCCAGCAGCCCGTTGGGGGACCCGAACACTGAAGCTTTCTTT. The encoded protein is CASSPLGDPNTEAFF. The rearrangement uses TRBV5-5 and TRBJ1-1, with D perhaps matching TRBD1 (5 bases). The CDR3 consists of 15 residues. V was cut by 4 bases and J by 1 base, with 14 bases left in between. Germline lookup yields CDR1 SGHKS and CDR2 YYEKEE (reference sequence).

V usage is TRBV12-3 or TRBV12-4 and J usage is TRBJ2-1, with TRBD1 matching 10 bases. The CDR3 sequence is 15 residues long. Unmatched junction bases numbered 6, after V lost 7 bases and J lost 3 bases. In nucleotides, the CDR3 is TGTGCCAGCACCCAGGACAGGGGGGGCTACAATGAGCAGTTCTTC. It encodes CASTQDRGGYNEQFF.

This clonotype showed up many times. The chain employs TRBV20-1 and TRBJ2-3; D perhaps matches TRBD1 (6 bases). CDR1 and CDR2 (germline): DFQATT, SNEGSKA (reference sequence). V lost 1 base and J lost 8, with 10 bases in between. This CDR3 contains 12 residues. This CDR3 is CSARVGGPTQYF. The CDR3 nucleotides read TGCAGTGCTAGAGTTGGGGGCCCTACGCAGTATTTT.

This clonotype was counted only a few times. This rearrangement joins TRBV20-1 to TRBJ1-1; TRBD1 matches 8 bases. The V gene end was trimmed by 4 bases and the J gene end by 5 bases; junction bases not matched to a gene: 9. The CDR3 totals 14 residues. Germline-derived CDR1 and CDR2 are DFQATT and SNEGSKA (reference sequence). CDR3 sequence (DNA): TGCAGTGCTACCAGGGGGACAGGAAGAACTGAAGCTTTCTTT. Protein product: CSATRGTGRTEAFF.